This paragraph reports one T cell receptor beta chain. The antigen is unknown. Primers for the PCR totalled 60 Vbeta and 13 Jbeta. Generated by immunoSEQ multiplex PCR, the TCRdb table keeps only in-frame clones and is missing some. The sample has roughly 70,000 clones; approximately 92% are singletons. The data belong to a study of cytomegalovirus exposure and HLA in healthy donors. Regarding the study as a whole: Later on, an analysis found that several of the most significant clusters appeared to be linked to common viral pathogens, which included parvovirus B19. Among TCR beta chains, those listed as cytomegalovirus-associated numbered about 150. Later genetic work tied a missense DCLRE1C variant to beta-chain V and J trimming. CMV serostatus was the only immune exposure information that was available.

Trimming at V came to 2 bases and at J to 6 bases, leaving 0 bases not matched to a gene. Germline V gene lookup returns CDR1 MDHEN and CDR2 SYDVKM. The CDR3 runs to 14 residues. V and J are TRBV28 and TRBJ1-4; TRBD1 aligns across 10 bases. The TCR was taken from a woman in her 30s in good health and CMV-seropositive. Sequenced: PBMCs. The CDR3, as DNA: TGTGCCAGCAGTTTAGGGACAGGGGATGAAAAACTGTTTTTT. This sequence encodes CASSLGTGDEKLFF.